The present entry profiles one T cell receptor beta chain with its context. Its antigen is currently unknown. The V end was cut by 6 bases, the J end by 7 bases, with 16 bases between. The germline gives CDR1 MDHEN, CDR2 SYDVKM. The CDR3 spans 14 residues. The data derive from a study of beta chain features in type 1 diabetes. The investigators reverse transcribed all of the isolated RNA, so they sequenced expressed TCRB transcripts. Sequenced by immunoSEQ multiplex PCR; TCRdb stores in-frame clones only, minus some. The table records under 900,000 clones, roughly a sixth of them present only once. Findings of the study overall: Patients and controls would share equally any PCR tilt toward shorter templates.

The rearrangement links TRBV28 to TRBJ2-1, with TRBD2 as a possible D gene (6 bases). This receptor was obtained from a woman aged 18-30 years in good health. Sequencing was carried out using naive CD4+ T cells from blood. CDR3 sequence (DNA): TGTGCCAGCAGGGATGCCGGGACTGCTAATGAGCAGTTCTTC. This translates into CASRDAGTANEQFF.